This entry lists 10 T cell receptor beta chains sequenced from one sample in a study of T cells in Graves' hyperthyroidism and ophthalmopathy. The CDR3 regions of TCR beta were amplified from RNA transcripts. Carried out on the TCR CDR3, a first-round RT-PCR used the HTBI primer set. TCRdb ran MiXCR on the multiplex PCR reads and lists one entry per CDR3 protein. Of some 550,000 distinct CDR3 sequences listed, 15% to 20% are singletons. Sequences were obtained from blood. The receptor source for this set is a woman aged 40 to 50 with Graves' ophthalmopathy.

This chain joins TRBV6-1 and TRBJ2-7; 7 bases are a match to TRBD2. Per germline, CDR1 MNHNS and CDR2 SASEGT. The CDR3 runs 15 residues. Unmatched junction bases numbered 15, after V lost 6 bases and J lost 7 bases. The CDR3, as DNA: TGTGCCAGCAGGCTCCTAGCGGCCCCTCGTGATGAGCAGTACTTC. Protein: CASRLLAAPRDEQYF.

This clonotype was observed at least ten times. J is TRBJ2-1 and V is TRBV28, with TRBD2 as a possible D gene (6 bases). Germline V gene sequence: CDR1 MDHEN, CDR2 SYDVKM. CDR3 length: 21 amino acids. The ends were cut back, 5 bases at V and 5 bases at J, with 34 bases in the middle. The CDR3 DNA reads TGTGCCAGCAGTGGCGGGGTCGGCCTAGTTTACGCGTTGTTGTCGGACAATGAGCAGTTCTTC. Its protein product is CASSGGVGLVYALLSDNEQFF.

This clonotype showed up many times. This chain links TRBV12-3 or TRBV12-4 with TRBJ2-7; no reliable D call. The germline V and J ends were trimmed by 6 bases and 6 bases, with 12 bases remaining between them. This CDR3 spans 12 amino acids. The CDR3 reads CASSKVGGEQYF. The CDR3 region has the DNA TGTGCCAGCAGCAAGGTGGGCGGCGAGCAGTACTTC.

This sequence joins TRBV9 and TRBJ2-2, with D tentatively TRBD1 (7 bases). CDR1 is SGDLS and CDR2 is YYNGEE in the germline V gene. This CDR3 has 14 amino acids. Deletions cut 4 bases from V and 6 bases from J, with 13 bases between. For the CDR3, the DNA is TGTGCCAGCAGCACAGACAGGGAGGCCGGGGAGCTGTTTTTT. It yields the protein CASSTDREAGELFF.

The chain joins TRBV7-9 to TRBJ2-1; TRBD1 is a possible D gene (5 bases). The V and J ends lost 0 bases and 8 bases respectively, with 14 bases between them. In germline, CDR1 is SEHNR, CDR2 FQNEAQ (reference sequence). There are 15 residues in the CDR3. CDR3: CASSLAQAPWDEQFF. The CDR3 DNA is TGTGCCAGCAGCTTAGCACAGGCCCCCTGGGATGAGCAGTTCTTC.

The rearrangement uses TRBV6-1 and TRBJ1-1, with a possible D match to TRBD1 (6 bases). The ends were cut back, 6 bases at V and 1 base at J, with 12 bases in the middle. Germline V CDR1 and CDR2: MNHNS, SASEGT. This CDR3 comprises 14 residues. For the CDR3, the DNA is TGTGCCAGCAGAAAGGGACACCAGAACACTGAAGCTTTCTTT. Encoded protein: CASRKGHQNTEAFF.

The genes are TRBV5-1 and TRBJ2-6; no reliable D call. This CDR3 has 15 amino acids. CDR1 and CDR2 from the germline V gene are SGHRS and YFSETQ. V was shortened by 2 bases and J by 0 bases, with 6 bases between the two germline ends. The CDR3 nucleotides read TGCGCCAGCAGCTTTCAACGCTCTGGGGCCAACGTCCTGACTTTC. It yields the protein CASSFQRSGANVLTF. Full variable domain (rest looked up from reference TRBV5-1 and TRBJ2-6): KAGVTQTPRYLIKTRGQQVTLSCSPISGHRSVSWYQQTPGQGLQFLFEYFSETQRNKGNFPGRFSGRQFSNSRSEMNVSTLELGDSALYLCASSFQRSGANVLTFGAGSRLTVL.

This clonotype was seen more than once but under ten times. The chain uses TRBV29-1 and TRBJ2-7, with TRBD2 matching over 9 bases. J lost 0 bases, V lost 6 bases, and 12 bases had no gene match. The length of the CDR3 is 16 residues. Germline loops: CDR1 SQVTM, CDR2 ANQGSEA. The CDR3 loop reads CSVPPFERGDSYEQYF. The CDR3 region has the DNA TGCAGCGTCCCACCTTTTGAGCGGGGGGACTCCTACGAGCAGTACTTC.

This clonotype was detected many times. This sequence joins TRBV6-1 and TRBJ2-7; D uncertain. CDR3 length: 19 residues. Germline assignment: CDR1 MNHNS and CDR2 SASEGT. V gave up 3 bases and J gave up 0 bases, with 24 bases separating them. For the CDR3, the DNA is TGTGCCAGCAGTGACTCCTACCCTGGTGCCAACCCCAGCTCCTACGAGCAGTACTTC. Its protein is CASSDSYPGANPSSYEQYF.

This clonotype was counted at least ten times. This sequence joins TRBV27 and TRBJ1-2; no definite D call. The germline V gene has CDR1 MNHEY and CDR2 SMNVEV (reference sequence). CDR3 size: 14 residues. Deletions cut 6 bases from V and 5 bases from J, with 16 bases between. The CDR3: CASSQDGLGYGYTF. In DNA, the CDR3 is TGTGCCAGCAGCCAAGATGGGTTGGGATATGGCTACACCTTC.